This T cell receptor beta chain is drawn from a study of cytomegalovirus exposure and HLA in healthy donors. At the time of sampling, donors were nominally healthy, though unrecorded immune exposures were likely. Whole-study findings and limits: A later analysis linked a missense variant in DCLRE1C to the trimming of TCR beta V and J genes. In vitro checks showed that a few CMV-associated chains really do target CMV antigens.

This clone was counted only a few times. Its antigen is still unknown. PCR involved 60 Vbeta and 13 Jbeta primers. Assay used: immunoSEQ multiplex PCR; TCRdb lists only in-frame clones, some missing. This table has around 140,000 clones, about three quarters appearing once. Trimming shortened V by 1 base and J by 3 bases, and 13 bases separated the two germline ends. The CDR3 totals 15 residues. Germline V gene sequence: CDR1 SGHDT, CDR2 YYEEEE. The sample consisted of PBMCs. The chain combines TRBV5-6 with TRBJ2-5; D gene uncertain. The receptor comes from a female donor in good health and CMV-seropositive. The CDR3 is CASSLRDIRKETQYF. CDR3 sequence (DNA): TGTGCCAGCAGCTTGCGTGACATCAGAAAAGAGACCCAGTACTTC.